Below are 4 T cell receptor beta chains sequenced from a single sample in a study of identifying expanded T cells in peripheral blood. Measured with immunoSEQ multiplex PCR; TCRdb has only the in-frame clones, and not every one. The sample has 85,000 to 90,000 clones, approximately 84% seen once; the top ten hold around 6%. Sequenced input: blood. The receptor source for this set is a person aged 18-70 years in good health.

V usage is TRBV5-6 and J usage is TRBJ1-2; D remains unclear. The CDR3 length is 13 residues. The ends were cut back, 2 bases at V and 8 bases at J, with 13 bases in the middle. Germline-derived CDR1 and CDR2 are SGHDT and YYEEEE. The DNA of the CDR3 is TGTGCCAGCAGCTTATTTCAGGTTGACGGCTACACCTTC. Translated, it gives CASSLFQVDGYTF.

V and J are TRBV5-1 and TRBJ1-1, with D unresolved. V gave up 4 bases and J gave up 0 bases, with 16 bases separating them. There are 16 residues in the CDR3. Germline V CDR1 and CDR2: SGHRS, YFSETQ. The CDR3 loop reads CASSPPSVGLNTEAFF. The DNA for the CDR3 is TGCGCCAGCAGCCCCCCTTCAGTGGGGTTGAACACTGAAGCTTTCTTT.

This chain joins TRBV30 and TRBJ1-1, with no clear D. Trimming stripped 3 bases from V and 1 base from J, with 9 bases between. The germline gives CDR1 GTSNPN, CDR2 SVGIG (reference sequence). This CDR3 has 13 amino acids. Here the CDR3 DNA reads TGTGCCTGGAGCCGCGGACGGAACACTGAAGCTTTCTTT. Translating it yields CAWSRGRNTEAFF.

This clone came up many times. This chain joins TRBV6-4 and TRBJ1-6; D possibly corresponds to TRBD1 (5 bases). The CDR3 is 14 amino acids. With 2 bases removed from V and 3 bases from J, the gap between germline ends came to 5 bases. Per the germline V gene, CDR1 is MRHNA and CDR2 is SNTAGT. CDR3: CASSDGHYNSPLHF. The CDR3 DNA reads as TGTGCCAGCAGTGACGGACACTATAATTCACCCCTCCACTTT.